The following is a T cell receptor beta chain sequence with its context. The data stem from a study of shared clonotypes between healthy human individuals. Study-level information: The cohort had two women and three men, ages 18 to 49. There were three CD4 naive, three CD4 memory, two CD8 naive and one CD8 memory plates per donor.

The protocol was immunoSEQ multiplex PCR, while the TCRdb copy is restricted to in-frame clones and leaves out a portion. The sample contains hundreds of thousands of clones, roughly 78% of which appear only once. CD4+ cells yielded CD45RA+ naive and CD45RA-negative memory subsets. The TCR originated in a woman younger than 45 in good health. The sequenced material came from memory CD4+ T cells sorted from blood. Subset reported: CD45RA-negative fraction.

In DNA, the CDR3 is TGTGCCAGTAGTATAGGGGAGATTTCCACCTACGAGCAGTACTTC. The encoded protein is CASSIGEISTYEQYF. The chain is built from TRBV19 and TRBJ2-7, with D possibly matching TRBD2 (5 bases). V dropped 1 base and J dropped 2 bases, with 12 bases sitting between them. The length of the CDR3 is 15 residues. Germline CDR1 reads LNHDA; CDR2 reads SQIVND (reference sequence).